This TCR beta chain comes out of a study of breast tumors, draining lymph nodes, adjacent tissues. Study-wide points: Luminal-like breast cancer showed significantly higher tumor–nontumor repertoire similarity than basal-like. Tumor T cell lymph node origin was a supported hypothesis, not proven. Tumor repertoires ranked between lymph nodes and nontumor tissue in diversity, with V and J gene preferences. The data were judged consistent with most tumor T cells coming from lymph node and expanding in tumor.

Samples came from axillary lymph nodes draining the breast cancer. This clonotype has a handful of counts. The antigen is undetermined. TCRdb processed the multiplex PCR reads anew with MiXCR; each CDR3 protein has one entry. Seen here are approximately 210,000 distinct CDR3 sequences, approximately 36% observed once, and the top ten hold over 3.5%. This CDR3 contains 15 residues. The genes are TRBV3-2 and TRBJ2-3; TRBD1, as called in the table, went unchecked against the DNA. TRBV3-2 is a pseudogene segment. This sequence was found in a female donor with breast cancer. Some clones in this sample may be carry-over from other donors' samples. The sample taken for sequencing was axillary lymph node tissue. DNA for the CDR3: TGTGCCAGCAGCCCAACAGGGTGTGAGGTATATACGCAGTATTTT. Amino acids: CASSPTGCEVYTQYF.